The 6 T cell receptor beta chains below all came from one sample that was sequenced in a study of control samples from healthy donors and cancer patients. The protocol was immunoSEQ multiplex PCR, while the TCRdb copy is restricted to in-frame clones and leaves out a portion. The sample yields some 71,000 clones, about 87% seen once. Source material: PBMCs. The origin of the receptors is a woman aged 45-65 years with head and neck cancer.

The DNA for the CDR3 is TGTGCCAGCAGGATTGCAGGGAGCTATGGCTACACCTTC. Protein product: CASRIAGSYGYTF. The chain is built from TRBV6-5 and TRBJ1-2, with D perhaps TRBD1 (5 bases). From germline, CDR1 is MNHEY and CDR2 SVGAGI. This CDR3 spans 13 amino acids. Trimming pared 6 bases from V and 4 bases from J, leaving 12 bases between.

The V gene is TRBV14, the J gene TRBJ2-3; no reliable D call. This CDR3 has 15 residues. The germline V and J ends were trimmed by 0 bases and 4 bases, with 11 bases remaining between them. Per the germline V gene, CDR1 is SGHDN and CDR2 is FVKESK. The CDR3 DNA follows: TGTGCCAGCAGCCAAGATGCTGAGGCGGCAGATACGCAGTATTTT. Amino acids: CASSQDAEAADTQYF.

The genes are TRBV12-3 or TRBV12-4 and TRBJ2-1; D tentatively reads TRBD1 or TRBD2 (5 bases each). CDR3 size: 12 residues. V was cut by 1 base and J by 8 bases, with 6 bases left in between. The CDR3 DNA is TGTGCCAGCAGTTTAGGGGGGTATGAGCAGTTCTTC. It specifies CASSLGGYEQFF.

This chain joins TRBV18 and TRBJ2-7, with 7 bases that match TRBD1. J gave up 3 bases and V 5 bases, and 7 bases lay outside the gene matches. The CDR3 runs to 14 residues. CDR1 KGHSH and CDR2 LQKENI come from the germline V gene. CDR3 in DNA: TGTGCCAGCTCAACGGGACAGACTAACTACGAGCAGTACTTC. Encoded protein: CASSTGQTNYEQYF.

The chain employs TRBV3-1 (or the pseudogene TRBV3-2) and TRBJ1-1, with D possibly being TRBD1 (5 bases). From germline, CDR1 is LGHDT and CDR2 YNNKEL (reference sequence). CDR3 length: 13 residues. V was clipped by 4 bases and J by 4 bases, with 10 bases between them. The CDR3 DNA is TGTGCCAGCAGCCTAGGCGGGGGCACTGAAGCTTTCTTT. This translates into CASSLGGGTEAFF.

This clone appeared a single time. The chain carries TRBV29-1 and TRBJ1-1; weak D call: TRBD1 (5 bases). CDR1 and CDR2 (germline): SQVTM, ANQGSEA. The CDR3 sequence is 12 residues long. V was shortened by 3 bases and J by 4 bases, with 9 bases between the two germline ends. CDR3 coding DNA: TGCAGCGTTGACAGGGCGGGCACTGAAGCTTTCTTT. Residues: CSVDRAGTEAFF. Variable domain in full (rest from reference TRBV29-1 and TRBJ1-1): SAVISQKPSRDICQRGTSLTIQCQVDSQVTMMFWYRQQPGQSLTLIATANQGSEATYESGFVIDKFPISRPNLTFSTLTVSNMSPEDSSIYLCSVDRAGTEAFFGQGTRLTVV.